This record covers a single TCR beta chain. These data belong to a study of blood T cell repertoires in COVID-19. Study overall: Material from acute and convalescent COVID-19 was sourced from the United States, Italy and Spain. PBMCs, B-cell-depleted T cells, or T cells were the source of the cDNA or gDNA that made up the material.

Authors' data handling: Amplification with reference gene primers provided the estimates of nucleated cell counts. Generated by immunoSEQ multiplex PCR, the TCRdb table keeps only in-frame clones and is missing some. V, J and clone size are those of that table, while D and trimming were read from the DNA. The sample records about 92,000 clones, around three quarters being singletons. The sequence derives from a man aged 50 to 60 who had recovered from COVID-19. Sequencing was performed on peripheral blood.

The CDR3 DNA follows: TGCGCCAGCAGCTTGGCCGGGGAGGTGGCCGGGGAGCTGTTTTTT. Its protein is CASSLAGEVAGELFF. This sequence joins TRBV5-1 and TRBJ2-2; a possible D gene is TRBD2 (6 bases). This CDR3 is 15 amino acids long. V was clipped by 0 bases and J by 6 bases, with 12 bases between them. Germline assignment: CDR1 SGHRS and CDR2 YFSETQ.